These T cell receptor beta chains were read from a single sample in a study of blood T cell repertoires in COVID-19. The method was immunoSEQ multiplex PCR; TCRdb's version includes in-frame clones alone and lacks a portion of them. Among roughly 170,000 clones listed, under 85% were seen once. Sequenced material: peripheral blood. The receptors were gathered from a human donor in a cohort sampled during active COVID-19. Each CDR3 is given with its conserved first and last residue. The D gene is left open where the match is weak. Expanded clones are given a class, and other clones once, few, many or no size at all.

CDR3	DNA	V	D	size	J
CASSHLTGSPYEQYF	TGTGCCAGCAGCCATTTAACAGGGTCCCCCTACGAGCAGTACTTC	TRBV4-2	-	-	TRBJ2-7
CASSFGQGTERQYF	TGCGCCAGCAGCTTCGGACAGGGAACAGAACGGCAGTACTTC	TRBV10-1	TRBD1	-	TRBJ2-7
CASSRQEDPYTF	TGTGCCAGCTCACGACAGGAGGACCCCTACACCTTC	TRBV18	-	-	TRBJ1-2
CASSEWVRDRGFYEQFF	TGTGCCAGCAGTGAATGGGTAAGGGACAGGGGATTTTATGAGCAGTTCTTC	TRBV6-1	TRBD1	-	TRBJ2-1
CASSTRVNTEAFF	TGTGCCAGCAGCACGAGGGTGAACACTGAAGCTTTCTTT	TRBV7-2	-	-	TRBJ1-1
CASSNRQGVDNEQFF	TGTGCCAGTAGTAATCGACAGGGAGTAGACAATGAGCAGTTCTTC	TRBV19	TRBD1	-	TRBJ2-1
CASSLVGGGANSLGSYNEQFF	TGTGCCAGCAGCTTAGTCGGGGGAGGGGCCAATTCCCTGGGGTCCTACAATGAGCAGTTCTTC	TRBV7-6	TRBD2	-	TRBJ2-1
CAISALWSDSGNTIYF	TGTGCCATCAGTGCTCTATGGAGCGACTCTGGAAACACCATATATTTT	TRBV10-3	-	-	TRBJ1-3
CASSNHRLAGQETQYF	TGTGCCAGCAGCAACCATAGACTAGCGGGGCAAGAGACCCAGTACTTC	TRBV7-9	TRBD2	-	TRBJ2-5
CASRAGTVNYGYTF	TGTGCCAGCAGAGCCGGGACAGTAAACTATGGCTACACCTTC	TRBV2	TRBD1	-	TRBJ1-2
CASSDQGAVNTEAFF	TGTGCCAGCAGTGACCAGGGGGCGGTGAACACTGAAGCTTTCTTT	TRBV2	TRBD1	few	TRBJ1-1
CASSLLSGQGGSNNEQFF	TGCGCCAGCAGCTTGTTATCGGGACAGGGTGGTTCCAACAATGAGCAGTTCTTC	TRBV5-1	TRBD1	-	TRBJ2-1
CAGRNRGRDNGYTF	TGTGCCGGAAGAAACAGGGGGAGAGATAATGGCTACACCTTC	TRBV19	TRBD1	-	TRBJ1-2
CPFTPREQSNYGYTF	TGTCCCTTCACCCCCCGGGAGCAATCTAACTATGGCTACACCTTC	TRBV7-3	-	-	TRBJ1-2
CASSLARAEAFF	TGTGCCAGCAGCTTAGCCAGGGCTGAAGCTTTCTTT	TRBV11-2	-	-	TRBJ1-1
CATSRDFLTDYGYTF	TGTGCCACCAGCAGAGACTTTTTGACAGATTATGGCTACACCTTC	TRBV15	-	once	TRBJ1-2
CASKGRDSYNEQFF	TGTGCCAGCAAAGGCCGGGACTCCTACAATGAGCAGTTCTTC	TRBV14	-	-	TRBJ2-1
CASSLGVVTEAFF	TGTGCCAGCAGTCTAGGGGTTGTCACTGAAGCTTTCTTT	TRBV13	-	-	TRBJ1-1
CASSSSRGGGYIQYF	TGTGCCAGCAGTTCCTCCCGGGGGGGCGGATACATTCAGTACTTC	TRBV6-5	TRBD2	-	TRBJ2-4
CASSQGSHQPQHF	TGTGCCAGCAGTCAGGGAAGTCATCAGCCCCAGCATTTT	TRBV9	-	few	TRBJ1-5
CASSEQGLHEQFF	TGTGCCAGCAGCGAGCAGGGTTTGCATGAGCAGTTCTTC	TRBV7-3	-	-	TRBJ2-1
CASSGTGLNYGYTF	TGTGCCAGCAGCGGCACAGGTCTTAACTATGGCTACACCTTC	TRBV9	-	many	TRBJ1-2
CASSEDSYSGANVLTF	TGTGCCAGCAGTGAAGACAGCTATTCTGGGGCCAACGTCCTGACTTTC	TRBV2	-	-	TRBJ2-6
CASSEFGTVNTEAFF	TGTGCCAGCAGTGAATTTGGGACAGTGAACACTGAAGCTTTCTTT	TRBV2	TRBD1	-	TRBJ1-1
CAWSVSGEQFF	TGTGCCTGGAGTGTATCGGGGGAGCAGTTCTTC	TRBV30	-	-	TRBJ2-1
CASSPDRGRETQYF	TGTGCCAGCAGCCCCGACAGGGGGCGAGAGACCCAGTACTTC	TRBV11-2	TRBD1	-	TRBJ2-5
CAWSVGRQVPGGYTF	TGTGCCTGGAGTGTGGGGAGACAGGTTCCAGGTGGCTACACCTTC	TRBV30	-	-	TRBJ1-2
CASSPRQGTPLHF	TGTGCCAGCAGCCCTCGACAGGGTACCCCCCTCCACTTT	TRBV7-2	TRBD1	-	TRBJ1-6
CASSLGVDRVTNTGELFF	TGTGCCAGCAGCTTAGGAGTGGACAGGGTAACGAACACCGGGGAGCTGTTTTTT	TRBV11-2	TRBD1	-	TRBJ2-2
CASSEATGWAGYTF	TGTGCCAGCAGTGAAGCTACGGGGTGGGCTGGCTACACCTTC	TRBV2	-	-	TRBJ1-2
CASSFSHEQYF	TGTGCCAGCAGCTTTAGCCACGAGCAGTACTTC	TRBV7-9	-	-	TRBJ2-7
CASSPATGGFYEQYF	TGTGCTAGCAGCCCCGCGACAGGGGGGTTTTACGAGCAGTACTTC	TRBV7-7	TRBD1	-	TRBJ2-7
CASSPPAGRTEAFF	TGTGCCAGCAGCCCCCCCGCAGGGAGGACTGAAGCTTTCTTT	TRBV7-8	-	once	TRBJ1-1
CASSFDRGQETQYF	TGTGCCAGCAGCTTCGACAGGGGGCAAGAGACCCAGTACTTC	TRBV5-4	TRBD1	-	TRBJ2-5
CASSLARRTNYGYTF	TGTGCCAGCAGCTTGGCCCGCAGGACAAACTATGGCTACACCTTC	TRBV5-4	-	-	TRBJ1-2
CASKRGGGNEQFF	TGTGCCAGCAAGCGGGGGGGCGGTAATGAGCAGTTCTTC	TRBV6-5	TRBD2	once	TRBJ2-1